This TCR beta chain was recovered during a study of blood T cell repertoires in COVID-19. Germline assignment: CDR1 SGHTS and CDR2 YDEGEE. The V end lost 0 bases, the J end lost 7 bases, and 14 bases lay between the germline ends. This CDR3 is 15 amino acids long. This clone was seen just once. In the original workflow: From reference gene primer amplification, estimates of nucleated cell counts were derived. The assay was immunoSEQ multiplex PCR, and TCRdb's table has in-frame clones only and misses some. The D gene and trimming were derived from the DNA, and the V and J assignments and clone size from that table. The sample includes 300,000 to 400,000 clones, just over 85% of them seen just once.

The clonotype comes from a woman in her thirties or forties with acute COVID-19. The rearrangement links TRBV5-8 to TRBJ1-3; the D is unclear. The sequencing input was PBMCs or T cells enriched from blood (not recorded which). CDR3 sequence reads: CASSLGYSSWNTIYF. CDR3 DNA: TGTGCCAGCAGCTTGGGATACAGTTCTTGGAACACCATATATTTT.